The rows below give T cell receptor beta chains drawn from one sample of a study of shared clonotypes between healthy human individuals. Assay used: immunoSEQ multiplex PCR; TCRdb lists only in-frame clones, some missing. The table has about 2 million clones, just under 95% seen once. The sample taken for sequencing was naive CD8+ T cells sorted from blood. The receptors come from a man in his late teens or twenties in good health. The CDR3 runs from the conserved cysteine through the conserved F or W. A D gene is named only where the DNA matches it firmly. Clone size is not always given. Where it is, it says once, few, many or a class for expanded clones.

CDR3 protein: CASSQESSAGVSYEQYF
CDR3 DNA: TGTGCCAGCAGCCAAGAAAGCTCAGCGGGCGTCTCCTACGAGCAGTACTTC
D gene: NA
V gene: TRBV4-2
clone size: NA
J gene: TRBJ2-7

CDR3 protein: CASSFGGYNYNEQFF
CDR3 DNA: TGTGCCAGCAGTTTTGGGGGGTATAATTACAATGAGCAGTTCTTC
D gene: NA
V gene: TRBV27
clone size: NA
J gene: TRBJ2-1

CDR3 protein: CATSGGTSQGEQFF
CDR3 DNA: TGTGCCACCAGCGGGGGGACTAGTCAGGGTGAGCAGTTCTTC
D gene: TRBD2
V gene: TRBV15
clone size: NA
J gene: TRBJ2-1

CDR3 protein: CASRTTGDAGANVLTF
CDR3 DNA: TGTGCCAGCAGGACCACAGGGGACGCTGGGGCCAACGTCCTGACTTTC
D gene: TRBD1
V gene: TRBV11-2
clone size: NA
J gene: TRBJ2-6

CDR3 protein: CASSYAAGHLSYEQYF
CDR3 DNA: TGTGCCAGCAGTTACGCGGCGGGGCACCTCTCCTACGAGCAGTACTTC
D gene: NA
V gene: TRBV6-5
clone size: NA
J gene: TRBJ2-7

CDR3 protein: CASSQVLTGGGTEAFF
CDR3 DNA: TGCGCCAGCAGCCAAGTCCTTACAGGGGGCGGGACTGAAGCTTTCTTT
D gene: TRBD1
V gene: TRBV4-3
clone size: NA
J gene: TRBJ1-1

CDR3 protein: CASSLSGGNSPLHF
CDR3 DNA: TGCGCCAGCAGCTTGTCGGGAGGCAATTCACCCCTCCACTTT
D gene: NA
V gene: TRBV5-1
clone size: NA
J gene: TRBJ1-6

CDR3 protein: CAWSLGFQETQYF
CDR3 DNA: TGTGCCTGGAGTTTGGGATTTCAAGAGACCCAGTACTTC
D gene: NA
V gene: TRBV30
clone size: NA
J gene: TRBJ2-5

CDR3 protein: CASSLAGGRGTDTQYF
CDR3 DNA: TGTGCCAGCAGCTTAGCGGGAGGGAGAGGCACAGATACGCAGTATTTT
D gene: TRBD2
V gene: TRBV5-6
clone size: NA
J gene: TRBJ2-3

CDR3 protein: CASSAGFPDTQYF
CDR3 DNA: TGTGCCAGCAGCGCGGGTTTCCCAGATACGCAGTATTTT
D gene: NA
V gene: TRBV9
clone size: NA
J gene: TRBJ2-3

CDR3 protein: CASSVEGGRHGYTF
CDR3 DNA: TGTGCCAGCAGTGTCGAGGGGGGTCGCCATGGCTACACCTTC
D gene: NA
V gene: TRBV9
clone size: NA
J gene: TRBJ1-2

CDR3 protein: CASSTGQFGYTQYF
CDR3 DNA: TGTGCCAGTAGCACGGGACAGTTCGGATATACGCAGTATTTT
D gene: TRBD1
V gene: TRBV19
clone size: NA
J gene: TRBJ2-3

CDR3 protein: CASSGGMYNSPLHF
CDR3 DNA: TGTGCCAGTAGTGGCGGGATGTATAATTCACCCCTCCACTTT
D gene: NA
V gene: TRBV19
clone size: NA
J gene: TRBJ1-6

CDR3 protein: CASSQDGGASYEQYF
CDR3 DNA: TGCGCCAGCAGCCAAGACGGAGGGGCCTCCTACGAGCAGTACTTC
D gene: NA
V gene: TRBV4-3
clone size: once
J gene: TRBJ2-7

CDR3 protein: CASSLMLGGAYEQYF
CDR3 DNA: TGCGCCAGCAGCCTCATGTTGGGGGGGGCCTACGAGCAGTACTTC
D gene: TRBD2
V gene: TRBV4-1
clone size: NA
J gene: TRBJ2-7

CDR3 protein: CASSEGRGLEQYF
CDR3 DNA: TGTGCCAGCAGTGAAGGCAGGGGCCTCGAGCAGTACTTC
D gene: NA
V gene: TRBV2
clone size: NA
J gene: TRBJ2-7

CDR3 protein: CASSYERGSGELFF
CDR3 DNA: TGTGCCAGCAGTTACGAGCGGGGAAGCGGGGAGCTGTTTTTT
D gene: TRBD2
V gene: TRBV6-5
clone size: NA
J gene: TRBJ2-2

CDR3 protein: CASSSTGYNEQFF
CDR3 DNA: TGTGCCAGCAGCTCGACGGGGTACAATGAGCAGTTCTTC
D gene: NA
V gene: TRBV7-9
clone size: NA
J gene: TRBJ2-1

CDR3 protein: CASISGGGEQYF
CDR3 DNA: TGTGCCAGCATCAGTGGGGGAGGCGAGCAGTACTTC
D gene: NA
V gene: TRBV27
clone size: NA
J gene: TRBJ2-7

CDR3 protein: CASSQVGTGSMNTEAFF
CDR3 DNA: TGCGCCAGCAGCCAAGTAGGGACAGGGAGTATGAACACTGAAGCTTTCTTT
D gene: TRBD1
V gene: TRBV4-1
clone size: NA
J gene: TRBJ1-1

CDR3 protein: CASSFDRQGPKTQYF
CDR3 DNA: TGCGCCAGCAGCTTCGACAGACAGGGTCCGAAGACCCAGTACTTC
D gene: TRBD1
V gene: TRBV5-1
clone size: NA
J gene: TRBJ2-5

CDR3 protein: CASSLGIYTGELFF
CDR3 DNA: TGTGCCAGCAGCTTAGGGATTTACACCGGGGAGCTGTTTTTT
D gene: NA
V gene: TRBV5-6
clone size: NA
J gene: TRBJ2-2

CDR3 protein: CASSFWGANLHEQYF
CDR3 DNA: TGTGCCAGCAGCTTTTGGGGGGCGAATCTCCACGAGCAGTACTTC
D gene: NA
V gene: TRBV5-6
clone size: once
J gene: TRBJ2-7

CDR3 protein: CASSRDYEQYF
CDR3 DNA: TGTGCCAGCAGCCGCGACTACGAGCAGTACTTC
D gene: NA
V gene: TRBV5-6
clone size: NA
J gene: TRBJ2-7

CDR3 protein: CASSSGAGTSGVNEQFF
CDR3 DNA: TGTGCCAGCAGCTCCGGTGCCGGGACTAGCGGGGTCAATGAGCAGTTCTTC
D gene: TRBD2
V gene: TRBV7-9
clone size: NA
J gene: TRBJ2-1

CDR3 protein: CASSVATSGYTF
CDR3 DNA: TGTGCCAGCAGCGTAGCTACGTCTGGCTACACCTTC
D gene: NA
V gene: TRBV9
clone size: NA
J gene: TRBJ1-2

CDR3 protein: CASSVGGRQETQYF
CDR3 DNA: TGTGCCAGCAGCGTAGGGGGCAGACAAGAGACCCAGTACTTC
D gene: NA
V gene: TRBV9
clone size: NA
J gene: TRBJ2-5

CDR3 protein: CASIQGASYEQYF
CDR3 DNA: TGTGCCAGCATCCAGGGGGCATCCTACGAGCAGTACTTC
D gene: TRBD1
V gene: TRBV6-1
clone size: NA
J gene: TRBJ2-7

CDR3 protein: CASSTGTSVFTDTQYF
CDR3 DNA: TGTGCCAGCAGTACCGGGACTAGCGTATTCACAGATACGCAGTATTTT
D gene: TRBD2
V gene: TRBV27
clone size: NA
J gene: TRBJ2-3

CDR3 protein: CASSASGTGTYEQYF
CDR3 DNA: TGTGCCAGTAGTGCTTCCGGGACAGGGACTTACGAGCAGTACTTC
D gene: TRBD1
V gene: TRBV19
clone size: NA
J gene: TRBJ2-7

CDR3 protein: CASSYLDSGELFF
CDR3 DNA: TGTGCCAGCAGTTACTTGGACTCCGGGGAGCTGTTTTTT
D gene: NA
V gene: TRBV6-6
clone size: NA
J gene: TRBJ2-2

CDR3 protein: CASSGGSSYEQYF
CDR3 DNA: TGTGCCAGCTCGGGCGGGAGCTCCTACGAGCAGTACTTC
D gene: TRBD2
V gene: TRBV7-2
clone size: NA
J gene: TRBJ2-7

CDR3 protein: CSVDGQETGELFF
CDR3 DNA: TGCAGCGTTGATGGGCAGGAGACCGGGGAGCTGTTTTTT
D gene: NA
V gene: TRBV29-1
clone size: NA
J gene: TRBJ2-2

CDR3 protein: CASSLARYNEQFF
CDR3 DNA: TGCGCCAGCAGCTTGGCTCGGTACAATGAGCAGTTCTTC
D gene: NA
V gene: TRBV5-1
clone size: NA
J gene: TRBJ2-1

CDR3 protein: CASSVGGATNEKLFF
CDR3 DNA: TGTGCCAGCAGCGTAGGAGGTGCAACTAATGAAAAACTGTTTTTT
D gene: NA
V gene: TRBV9
clone size: NA
J gene: TRBJ1-4

CDR3 protein: CASGGPSQETQYF
CDR3 DNA: TGTGCCAGTGGGGGGCCATCCCAAGAGACCCAGTACTTC
D gene: NA
V gene: TRBV25-1
clone size: once
J gene: TRBJ2-5

CDR3 protein: CASSLEGSSSYEQYF
CDR3 DNA: TGTGCCAGCAGCTTAGAGGGGTCAAGCTCCTACGAGCAGTACTTC
D gene: NA
V gene: TRBV9
clone size: NA
J gene: TRBJ2-7

CDR3 protein: CSGAGGRRNEQFF
CDR3 DNA: TGCAGCGGGGCCGGCGGGAGGAGAAATGAGCAGTTCTTC
D gene: TRBD2
V gene: TRBV29-1
clone size: NA
J gene: TRBJ2-1

CDR3 protein: CSVDGGLETQYF
CDR3 DNA: TGCAGCGTTGACGGGGGCCTCGAGACCCAGTACTTC
D gene: NA
V gene: TRBV29-1
clone size: once
J gene: TRBJ2-5

CDR3 protein: CASSGYSGVEQYF
CDR3 DNA: TGTGCCAGCAGTGGATACTCAGGGGTCGAGCAGTACTTC
D gene: NA
V gene: TRBV6-1
clone size: NA
J gene: TRBJ2-7

CDR3 protein: CASSRTGGPDTQYF
CDR3 DNA: TGTGCCAGCAGTCGGACAGGGGGCCCAGATACGCAGTATTTT
D gene: TRBD1
V gene: TRBV28
clone size: NA
J gene: TRBJ2-3

CDR3 protein: CASSEPTEGEQFF
CDR3 DNA: TGTGCCAGCAGTGAACCGACAGAAGGTGAGCAGTTCTTC
D gene: NA
V gene: TRBV6-1
clone size: NA
J gene: TRBJ2-1

CDR3 protein: CASSSLAGLTDTQYF
CDR3 DNA: TGTGCCAGCAGCTCACTAGCGGGACTCACAGATACGCAGTATTTT
D gene: TRBD2
V gene: TRBV11-2
clone size: NA
J gene: TRBJ2-3

CDR3 protein: CASSPESGVFYEQYF
CDR3 DNA: TGTGCCAGCAGCCCAGAGAGCGGGGTGTTCTACGAGCAGTACTTC
D gene: TRBD2
V gene: TRBV11-2
clone size: once
J gene: TRBJ2-7

CDR3 protein: CASSLVGEQYF
CDR3 DNA: TGTGCCAGCAGCTTGGTCGGCGAGCAGTACTTC
D gene: NA
V gene: TRBV11-2
clone size: NA
J gene: TRBJ2-7

CDR3 protein: CASSPTGAGELFF
CDR3 DNA: TGTGCCAGCAGCCCGACAGGGGCCGGGGAGCTGTTTTTT
D gene: TRBD1
V gene: TRBV28
clone size: NA
J gene: TRBJ2-2

CDR3 protein: CASTYHQGTEAFF
CDR3 DNA: TGTGCCAGTACCTACCACCAGGGAACTGAAGCTTTCTTT
D gene: NA
V gene: TRBV19
clone size: NA
J gene: TRBJ1-1

CDR3 protein: CASSEDSREPLHF
CDR3 DNA: TGTGCCAGCAGCGAAGACAGTCGAGAACCCCTCCACTTT
D gene: NA
V gene: TRBV7-9
clone size: few
J gene: TRBJ1-6

CDR3 protein: CASSFGDEQFF
CDR3 DNA: TGTGCCAGCAGTTTTGGTGATGAGCAGTTCTTC
D gene: NA
V gene: TRBV28
clone size: NA
J gene: TRBJ2-1

CDR3 protein: CASSQDPGANTGELFF
CDR3 DNA: TGCGCCAGCAGCCAAGACCCCGGGGCGAACACCGGGGAGCTGTTTTTT
D gene: NA
V gene: TRBV4-1
clone size: NA
J gene: TRBJ2-2

CDR3 protein: CASSLAVAGGEQFF
CDR3 DNA: TGTGCTAGCAGCTTAGCGGTTGCGGGGGGTGAGCAGTTCTTC
D gene: TRBD2
V gene: TRBV7-7
clone size: NA
J gene: TRBJ2-1

CDR3 protein: CASSLEGLKSKEKLFF
CDR3 DNA: TGTGCCAGCAGCTTAGAGGGACTTAAATCAAAGGAAAAACTGTTTTTT
D gene: NA
V gene: TRBV7-9
clone size: NA
J gene: TRBJ1-4

CDR3 protein: CASSLYAGTNNEQFF
CDR3 DNA: TGTGCCAGCAGTTTATACGCGGGTACTAACAATGAGCAGTTCTTC
D gene: NA
V gene: TRBV28
clone size: once
J gene: TRBJ2-1